These T cell receptor beta chains were read from a single sample in a study of blood T cell repertoires in COVID-19. Only in-frame clones appear in the TCRdb table, and some are missing; sequencing was by immunoSEQ multiplex PCR. Here the sample spans under 300,000 clones, approximately 83% being singletons. Specimen: peripheral blood. The origin of the receptors is a man under 40 who had recovered from COVID-19. CDR3s include the opening cysteine and the closing phenylalanine or tryptophan. The order of the fields is CDR3 protein, V gene.

CDR3 protein: CSGRGGQETQYF; V gene: TRBV29-1
CDR3 protein: CSASSRGGPDTQYF; V gene: TRBV20-1
CDR3 protein: CASSGQSGETQYF; V gene: TRBV19
CDR3 protein: CASSTSRLDTQYF; V gene: TRBV7-2
CDR3 protein: CASSPPAGTNYGYTF; V gene: TRBV5-4
CDR3 protein: CASSLSGVSSGNTIYF; V gene: TRBV7-9
CDR3 protein: CASSLVGGYGYTF; V gene: TRBV7-9
CDR3 protein: CASSRFTGDSNQPQHF; V gene: TRBV19
CDR3 protein: CASSKDRGTNSPLHF; V gene: TRBV5-1
CDR3 protein: CASSRGREFGFEQYF; V gene: TRBV9
CDR3 protein: CASSRGFYQPQHF; V gene: TRBV6-5
CDR3 protein: CASSFWGGEIETQYF; V gene: TRBV7-8
CDR3 protein: CASSLKRGGQETQYF; V gene: TRBV7-2
CDR3 protein: CASGRTANEQFF; V gene: TRBV12-5
CDR3 protein: CASSRMGAKLFF; V gene: TRBV12-3/TRBV12-4
CDR3 protein: CASSPTQATVYGYTF; V gene: TRBV6-5
CDR3 protein: CASSPQGTGANVLTF; V gene: TRBV18
CDR3 protein: CASSMGRGEAFF; V gene: TRBV12-3/TRBV12-4
CDR3 protein: CASGPTAGGVTDTQYF; V gene: TRBV12-5
CDR3 protein: CASSTASGGAETQYF; V gene: TRBV7-2
CDR3 protein: CASSDRGQANEKLFF; V gene: TRBV2
CDR3 protein: CASSLGLAAYDTQYF; V gene: TRBV9
CDR3 protein: CASSLLNRGNNSPLHF; V gene: TRBV7-2
CDR3 protein: CASSDTGNTGELFF; V gene: TRBV10-1
CDR3 protein: CASSQGANTEAFF; V gene: TRBV11-3
CDR3 protein: CASSLRTSGGGGTDTQYF; V gene: TRBV13
CDR3 protein: CASSTRPSSYNEQFF; V gene: TRBV9
CDR3 protein: CASSSRDRGVERPEGDTQYF; V gene: TRBV19
CDR3 protein: CASSLSVGGSYNSPLHF; V gene: TRBV28
CDR3 protein: CASSRFSGATDTQYF; V gene: TRBV9
CDR3 protein: CASRLGQGETQYF; V gene: TRBV7-9
CDR3 protein: CASNLRMETGYYGYTF; V gene: TRBV27
CDR3 protein: CASNTGTGWSPLHF; V gene: TRBV11-2
CDR3 protein: CASSKSWTGPKGVLTF; V gene: TRBV19